Below are 10 T cell receptor beta chains sequenced from a single sample in a study of shared clonotypes between healthy human individuals. Assay: immunoSEQ multiplex PCR; the TCRdb copy retains only in-frame clones and omits some. The sample contains fewer than 2.5 million clones, roughly 93% of which appear only once. Sequencing input: naive CD4+ T cells from PBMCs. Subset denoted: CD45RA+ positively selected. These receptor sequences come from a man aged 18 to 35 in good health. Some clones in this sample may be carry-over from other donors' samples.

This chain connects TRBV6-6 to TRBJ2-7; maybe TRBD1 (6 bases). Germline loops: CDR1 MNHNY, CDR2 SVGAGI (reference sequence). The V gene lost 5 bases and the J gene lost 2 bases, with 19 bases spanning the gap. The CDR3 loop spans 16 amino acids. The CDR3 DNA reads TGTGCCAGCAGTGGCACTACGACAGGAAGGCCCTACGAGCAGTACTTC. This encodes CASSGTTTGRPYEQYF.

The DNA of the CDR3 is TGTGCCAGCAGCACTCGGTCCGCCGAAAAACTGTTTTTT. Residues: CASSTRSAEKLFF. The chain uses TRBV5-4 and TRBJ1-4; D is uncertain. Trimming took 4 bases from V and 8 from J, leaving 12 bases between them. Germline V gene sequence: CDR1 SGHNT, CDR2 YYREEE (reference sequence). The CDR3 is made up of 13 amino acids.

The chain joins TRBV6-6 to TRBJ1-1; possible D gene TRBD1, 5 bases. Germline loops: CDR1 MNHNY, CDR2 SVGAGI (reference sequence). V was trimmed by 7 bases and J by 0 bases, leaving 18 bases between them. The CDR3 is 16 residues long. This chain's CDR3 is CASITSWQGLNTEAFF. In DNA form, the CDR3 reads TGTGCCAGCATCACATCATGGCAGGGCCTGAACACTGAAGCTTTCTTT.

The rearrangement joins TRBV25-1 to TRBJ2-2; 9 bases agree with TRBD2. V shed 2 bases and J 6 bases; nucleotides not matched to a gene: 7. CDR1 is MGHDK, CDR2 SYGVNS, per germline. This CDR3 is 16 amino acids long. In nucleotides, the CDR3 is TGTGCCAGCAGTGAAAATGGGGTAGCGGGGGCCGGGGAGCTGTTTTTT. It yields the protein CASSENGVAGAGELFF.

The rearrangement uses TRBV5-1 and TRBJ2-7, with D possibly matching TRBD1 (6 bases). The CDR3 spans 15 residues. Trimming cost V 2 bases and J 2 bases, with 14 bases left between them. Germline V CDR1 and CDR2: SGHRS, YFSETQ. CDR3 sequence: CASSFYAGAPYEQYF. In DNA, the CDR3 is TGCGCCAGCAGCTTCTACGCAGGGGCCCCCTACGAGCAGTACTTC.

The CDR3 here is CASSPAPRGEKLFF. CDR3 sequence (DNA): TGCGCCAGCAGCCCCGCCCCCCGGGGGGAAAAACTGTTTTTT. The rearrangement links TRBV4-1 to TRBJ1-4, with D tentatively TRBD1 (5 bases). CDR1 is MGHRA and CDR2 is YSYEKL in the germline V gene. Trimming cost V 4 bases and J 8 bases, with 14 bases left between them. The CDR3 loop spans 14 amino acids.

This sequence joins TRBV7-9 and TRBJ1-2; perhaps TRBD1 as D (6 bases). The CDR3 runs 15 residues. The V end lost 2 bases, the J end lost 6 bases, and 16 bases lay between the germline ends. In germline, CDR1 is SEHNR, CDR2 FQNEAQ (reference sequence). The CDR3 sequence is CASSLPRGRRDGYTF. Here the CDR3 DNA reads TGTGCCAGCAGCTTACCCAGGGGCAGGAGGGATGGCTACACCTTC.

This clone came up once. The V gene is TRBV29-1, the J gene TRBJ1-1; no reliable D call. Germline V gene sequence: CDR1 SQVTM, CDR2 ANQGSEA. The V and J ends lost 3 bases and 1 base respectively, with 12 bases between them. The CDR3 consists of 14 residues. This chain's CDR3 is CSVDPRRGNTEAFF. CDR3 sequence (DNA): TGCAGCGTTGACCCCAGGCGGGGGAACACTGAAGCTTTCTTT.

As for this clone: This sample includes further DNA sequences coding for the same CDR3. J is TRBJ2-1 and V is TRBV30; the D is unclear. The CDR3 consists of 11 residues. Germline V gene lookup returns CDR1 GTSNPN and CDR2 SVGIG (reference sequence). The germline V and J ends were trimmed by 3 bases and 7 bases, with 7 bases remaining between them. CDR3 in DNA: TGTGCCTGGAGCGTGATTAATGAGCAGTTCTTC. Amino acid sequence: CAWSVINEQFF.

The chain employs TRBV7-9 and TRBJ1-4; 7 bases line up with TRBD1. J lost 8 bases, V lost 5 bases, and 14 bases had no gene match. This CDR3 region has 16 residues. CDR1 and CDR2 (germline): SEHNR, FQNEAQ (reference sequence). Written as DNA, the CDR3 is TGTGCCAGCAGCCCCTCTAAAGGGGGCCGGGAAGAAAAACTGTTTTTT. Translation: CASSPSKGGREEKLFF.